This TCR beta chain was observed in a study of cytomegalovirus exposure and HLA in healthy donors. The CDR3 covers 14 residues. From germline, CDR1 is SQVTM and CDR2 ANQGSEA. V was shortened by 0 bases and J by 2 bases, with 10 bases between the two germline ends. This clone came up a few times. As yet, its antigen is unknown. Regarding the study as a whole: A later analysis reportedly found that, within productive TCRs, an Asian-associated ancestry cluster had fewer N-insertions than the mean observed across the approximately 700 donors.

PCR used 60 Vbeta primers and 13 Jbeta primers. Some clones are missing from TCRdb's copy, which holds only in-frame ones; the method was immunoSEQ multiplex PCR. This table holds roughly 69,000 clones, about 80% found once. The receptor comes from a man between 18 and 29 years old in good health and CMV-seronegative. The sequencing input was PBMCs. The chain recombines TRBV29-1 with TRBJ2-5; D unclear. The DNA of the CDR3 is TGCAGCGTTGAAGATCCGAGCCTACAAGAGACCCAGTACTTC. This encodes CSVEDPSLQETQYF. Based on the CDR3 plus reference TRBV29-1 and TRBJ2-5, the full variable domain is SAVISQKPSRDICQRGTSLTIQCQVDSQVTMMFWYRQQPGQSLTLIATANQGSEATYESGFVIDKFPISRPNLTFSTLTVSNMSPEDSSIYLCSVEDPSLQETQYFGPGTRLLVL.